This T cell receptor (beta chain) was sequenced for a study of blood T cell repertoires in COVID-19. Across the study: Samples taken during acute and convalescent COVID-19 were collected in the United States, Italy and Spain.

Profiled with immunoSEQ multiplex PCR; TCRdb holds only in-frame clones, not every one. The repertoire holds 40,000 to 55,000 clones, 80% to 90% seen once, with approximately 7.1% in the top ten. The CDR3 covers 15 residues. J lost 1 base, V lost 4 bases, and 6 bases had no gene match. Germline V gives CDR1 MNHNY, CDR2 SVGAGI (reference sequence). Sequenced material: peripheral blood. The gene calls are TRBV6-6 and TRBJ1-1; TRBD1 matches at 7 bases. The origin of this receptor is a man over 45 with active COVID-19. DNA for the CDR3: TGTGCCAGCAGTTCCTCTCGGACAGGGAACACTGAAGCTTTCTTT. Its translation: CASSSSRTGNTEAFF.